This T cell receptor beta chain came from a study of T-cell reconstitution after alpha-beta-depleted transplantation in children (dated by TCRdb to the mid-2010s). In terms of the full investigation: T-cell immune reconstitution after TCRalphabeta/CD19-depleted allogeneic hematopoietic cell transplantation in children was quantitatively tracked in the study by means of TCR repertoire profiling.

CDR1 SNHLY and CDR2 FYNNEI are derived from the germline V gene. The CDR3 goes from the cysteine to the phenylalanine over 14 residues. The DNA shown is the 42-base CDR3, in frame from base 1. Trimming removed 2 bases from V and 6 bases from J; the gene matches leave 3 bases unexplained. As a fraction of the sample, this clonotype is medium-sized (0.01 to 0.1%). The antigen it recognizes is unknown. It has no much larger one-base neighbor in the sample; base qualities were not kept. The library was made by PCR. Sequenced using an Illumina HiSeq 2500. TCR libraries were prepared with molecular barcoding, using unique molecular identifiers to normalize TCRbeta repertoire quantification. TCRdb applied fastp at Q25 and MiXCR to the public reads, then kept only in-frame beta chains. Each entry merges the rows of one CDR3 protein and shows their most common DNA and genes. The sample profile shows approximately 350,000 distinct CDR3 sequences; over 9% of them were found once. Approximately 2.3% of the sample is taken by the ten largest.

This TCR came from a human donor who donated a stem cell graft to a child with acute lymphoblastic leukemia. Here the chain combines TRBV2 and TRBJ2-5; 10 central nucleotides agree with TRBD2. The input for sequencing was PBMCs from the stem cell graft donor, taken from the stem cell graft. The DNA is TGTGCCAGCAGTGAAAAGCGGGAGGGAAAGACCCAGTACTTC. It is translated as CASSEKREGKTQYF.